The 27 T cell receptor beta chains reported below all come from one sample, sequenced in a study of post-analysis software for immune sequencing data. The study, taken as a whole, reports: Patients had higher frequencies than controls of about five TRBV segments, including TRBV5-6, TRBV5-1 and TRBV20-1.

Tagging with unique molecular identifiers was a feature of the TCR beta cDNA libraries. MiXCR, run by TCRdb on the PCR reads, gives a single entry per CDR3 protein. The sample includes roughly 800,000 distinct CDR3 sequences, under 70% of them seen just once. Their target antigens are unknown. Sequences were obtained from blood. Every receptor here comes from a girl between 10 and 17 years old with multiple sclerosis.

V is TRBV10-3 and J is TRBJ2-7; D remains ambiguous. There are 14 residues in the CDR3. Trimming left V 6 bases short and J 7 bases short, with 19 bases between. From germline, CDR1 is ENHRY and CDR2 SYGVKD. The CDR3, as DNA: TGTGCCATCAGCTTCCTGACCGGTTTTAAGGAGCAGTACTTC. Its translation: CAISFLTGFKEQYF.

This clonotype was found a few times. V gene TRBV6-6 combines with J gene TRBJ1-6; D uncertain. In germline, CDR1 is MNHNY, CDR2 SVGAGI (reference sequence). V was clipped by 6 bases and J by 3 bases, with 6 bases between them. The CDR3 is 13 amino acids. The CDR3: CASRQDYNSPLHF. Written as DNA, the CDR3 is TGTGCCAGCAGGCAAGACTATAATTCACCCCTCCACTTT.

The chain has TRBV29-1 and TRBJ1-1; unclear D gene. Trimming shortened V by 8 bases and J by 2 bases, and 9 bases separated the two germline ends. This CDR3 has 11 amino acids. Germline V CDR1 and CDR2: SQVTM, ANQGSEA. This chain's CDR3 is CSYRENTEAFF. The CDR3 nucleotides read TGCAGCTACCGGGAAAACACTGAAGCTTTCTTT.

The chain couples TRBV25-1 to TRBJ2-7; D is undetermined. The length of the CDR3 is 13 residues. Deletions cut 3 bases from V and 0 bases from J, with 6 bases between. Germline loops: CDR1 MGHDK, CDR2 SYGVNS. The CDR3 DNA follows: TGTGCCAGCAGTGATAGCCCCTCCTACGAGCAGTACTTC. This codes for CASSDSPSYEQYF.

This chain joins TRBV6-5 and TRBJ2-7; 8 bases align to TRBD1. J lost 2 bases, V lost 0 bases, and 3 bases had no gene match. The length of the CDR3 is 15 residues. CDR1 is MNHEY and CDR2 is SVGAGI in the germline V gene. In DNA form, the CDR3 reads TGTGCCAGCAGTTACTCGGACAGGGAAGCCTACGAGCAGTACTTC. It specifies CASSYSDREAYEQYF.

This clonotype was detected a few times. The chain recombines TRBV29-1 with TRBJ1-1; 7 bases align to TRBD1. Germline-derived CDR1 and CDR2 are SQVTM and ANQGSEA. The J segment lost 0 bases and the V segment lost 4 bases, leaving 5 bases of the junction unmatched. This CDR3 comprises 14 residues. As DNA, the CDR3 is TGCAGCGTTGGGATGACAGGGATGAACACTGAAGCTTTCTTT. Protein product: CSVGMTGMNTEAFF.

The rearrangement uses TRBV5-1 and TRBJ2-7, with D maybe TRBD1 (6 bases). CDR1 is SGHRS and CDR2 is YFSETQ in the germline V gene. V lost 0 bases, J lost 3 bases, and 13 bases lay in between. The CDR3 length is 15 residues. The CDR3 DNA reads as TGCGCCAGCAGCTTGGCGGGACACTCAATCTACGAGCAGTACTTC. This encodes CASSLAGHSIYEQYF.

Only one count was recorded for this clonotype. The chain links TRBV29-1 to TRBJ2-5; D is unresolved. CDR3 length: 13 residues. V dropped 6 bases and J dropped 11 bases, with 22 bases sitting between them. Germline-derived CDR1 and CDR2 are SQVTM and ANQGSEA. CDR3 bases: TGCAGCGTAGCACCGGGTCTTAACCAAGAGCAGTACTTC. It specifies CSVAPGLNQEQYF. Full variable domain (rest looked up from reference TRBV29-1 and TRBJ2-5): SAVISQKPSRDICQRGTSLTIQCQVDSQVTMMFWYRQQPGQSLTLIATANQGSEATYESGFVIDKFPISRPNLTFSTLTVSNMSPEDSSIYLCSVAPGLNQEQYFGPGTRLLVL.

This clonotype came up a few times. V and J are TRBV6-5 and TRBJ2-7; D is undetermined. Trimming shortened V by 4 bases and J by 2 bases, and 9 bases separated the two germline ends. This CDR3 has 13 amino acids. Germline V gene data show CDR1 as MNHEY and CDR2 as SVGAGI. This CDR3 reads CASSSTDTYEQYF. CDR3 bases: TGTGCCAGCAGTTCCACCGATACCTACGAGCAGTACTTC.

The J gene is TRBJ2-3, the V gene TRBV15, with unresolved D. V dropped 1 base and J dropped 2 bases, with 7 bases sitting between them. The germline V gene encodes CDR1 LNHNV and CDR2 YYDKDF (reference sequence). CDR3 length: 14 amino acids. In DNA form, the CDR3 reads TGTGCCACCAGCAGAGGTCTCCCCACAGATACGCAGTATTTT. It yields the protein CATSRGLPTDTQYF.

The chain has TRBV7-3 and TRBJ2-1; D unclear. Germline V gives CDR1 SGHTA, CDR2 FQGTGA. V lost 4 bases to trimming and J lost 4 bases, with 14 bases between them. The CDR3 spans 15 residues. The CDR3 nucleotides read TGTGCCAGCAGCTCACTCCTTAGTGGTTACAATGAGCAGTTCTTC. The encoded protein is CASSSLLSGYNEQFF.

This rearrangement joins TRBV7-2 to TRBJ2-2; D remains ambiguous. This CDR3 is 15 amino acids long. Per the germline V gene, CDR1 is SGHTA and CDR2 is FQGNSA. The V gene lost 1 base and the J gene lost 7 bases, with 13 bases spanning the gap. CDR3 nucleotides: TGTGCCAGCAGCTTAGAATTTAGGGCAGTCGGGGAGCTGTTTTTT. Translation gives CASSLEFRAVGELFF.

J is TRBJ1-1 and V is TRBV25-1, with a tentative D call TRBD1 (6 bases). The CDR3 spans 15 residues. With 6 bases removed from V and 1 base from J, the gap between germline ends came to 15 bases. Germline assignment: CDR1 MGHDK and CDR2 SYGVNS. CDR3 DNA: TGTGCCAGCAGGCCAGGGGCAGGTGGGAACACTGAAGCTTTCTTT. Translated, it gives CASRPGAGGNTEAFF. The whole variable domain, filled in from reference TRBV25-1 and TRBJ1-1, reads EADIYQTPRYLVIGTGKKITLECSQTMGHDKMYWYQQDPGMELHLIHYSYGVNSTEKGDLSSESTVSRIRTEHFPLTLESARPSHTSQYLCASRPGAGGNTEAFFGQGTRLTVV.

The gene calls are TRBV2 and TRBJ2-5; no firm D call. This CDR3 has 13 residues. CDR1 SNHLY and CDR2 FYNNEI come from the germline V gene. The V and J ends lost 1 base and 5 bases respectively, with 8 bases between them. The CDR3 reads CASSEGLLETQYF. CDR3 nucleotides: TGTGCCAGCAGTGAAGGACTGCTTGAGACCCAGTACTTC.

Here the CDR3 reads CASSVTYEQYF. CDR3 in DNA: TGTGCCAGCAGCGTTACCTACGAGCAGTACTTC. The V gene is TRBV7-2, the J gene TRBJ2-5; D is uncertain. The J call may be incorrect, as the DNA end agrees better with TRBJ2-7. The CDR3 sequence is 11 residues long. Looked up from germline, CDR1 is SGHTA and CDR2 is FQGNSA.

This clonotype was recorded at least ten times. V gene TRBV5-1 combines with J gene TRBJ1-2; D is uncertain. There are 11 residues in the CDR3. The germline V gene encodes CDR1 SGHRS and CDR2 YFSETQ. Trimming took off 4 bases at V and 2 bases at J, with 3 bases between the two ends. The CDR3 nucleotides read TGCGCCAGCAGCAACAACTATGGCTACACCTTC. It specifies CASSNNYGYTF. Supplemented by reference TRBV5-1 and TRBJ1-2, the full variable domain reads KAGVTQTPRYLIKTRGQQVTLSCSPISGHRSVSWYQQTPGQGLQFLFEYFSETQRNKGNFPGRFSGRQFSNSRSEMNVSTLELGDSALYLCASSNNYGYTFGSGTRLTVV.

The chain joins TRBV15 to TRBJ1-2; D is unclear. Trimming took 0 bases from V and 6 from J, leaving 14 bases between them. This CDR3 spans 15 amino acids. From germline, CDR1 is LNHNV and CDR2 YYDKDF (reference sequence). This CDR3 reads CATSRDHRAGHGYTF. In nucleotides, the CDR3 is TGTGCCACCAGCAGAGATCATCGGGCAGGCCATGGCTACACCTTC.

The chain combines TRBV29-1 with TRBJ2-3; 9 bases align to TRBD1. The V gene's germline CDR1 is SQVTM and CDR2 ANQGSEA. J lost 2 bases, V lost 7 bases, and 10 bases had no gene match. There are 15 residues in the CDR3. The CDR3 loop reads CSASGTGSPTDTQYF. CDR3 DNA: TGCAGCGCTTCGGGGACAGGGAGTCCCACAGATACGCAGTATTTT.

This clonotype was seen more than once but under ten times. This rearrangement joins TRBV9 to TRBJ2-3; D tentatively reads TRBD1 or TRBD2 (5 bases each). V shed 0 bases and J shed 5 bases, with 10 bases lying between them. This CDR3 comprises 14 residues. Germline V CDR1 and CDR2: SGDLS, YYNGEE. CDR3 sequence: CASSVVGTGDTQYF. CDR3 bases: TGTGCCAGCAGCGTAGTCGGGACGGGAGATACGCAGTATTTT.

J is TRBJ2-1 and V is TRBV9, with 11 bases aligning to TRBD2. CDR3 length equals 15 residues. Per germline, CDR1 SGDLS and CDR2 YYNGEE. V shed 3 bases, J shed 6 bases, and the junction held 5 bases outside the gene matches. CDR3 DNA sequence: TGTGCCAGCAGCGGCACTAGCGGGGGTCCCAATGAGCAGTTCTTC. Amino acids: CASSGTSGGPNEQFF. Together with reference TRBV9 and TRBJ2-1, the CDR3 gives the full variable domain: DSGVTQTPKHLITATGQRVTLRCSPRSGDLSVYWYQQSLDQGLQFLIQYYNGEERAKGNILERFSAQQFPDLHSELNLSSLELGDSALYFCASSGTSGGPNEQFFGPGTRLTVL.

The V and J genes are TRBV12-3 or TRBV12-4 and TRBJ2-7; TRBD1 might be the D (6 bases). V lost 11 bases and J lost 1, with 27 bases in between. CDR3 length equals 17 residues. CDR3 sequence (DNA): TGTGCCGGCCGAGCGGCAGGGGTGATCTATGGGTCCTACGAGCAGTACTTC. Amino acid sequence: CAGRAAGVIYGSYEQYF.

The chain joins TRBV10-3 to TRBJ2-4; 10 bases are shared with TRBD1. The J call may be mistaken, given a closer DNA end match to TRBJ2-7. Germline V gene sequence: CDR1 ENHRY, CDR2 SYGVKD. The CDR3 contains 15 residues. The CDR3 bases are TGTGCCATCAGCCTGACAGGGGGCTATCCCTACGAGCAGTACTTC. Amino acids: CAISLTGGYPYEQYF.

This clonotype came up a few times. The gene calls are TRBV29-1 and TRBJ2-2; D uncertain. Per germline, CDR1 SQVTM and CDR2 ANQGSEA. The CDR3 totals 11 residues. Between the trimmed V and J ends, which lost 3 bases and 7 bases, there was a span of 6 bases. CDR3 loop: CSVDGYGELFF. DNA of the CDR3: TGCAGCGTTGATGGATACGGGGAGCTGTTTTTT.

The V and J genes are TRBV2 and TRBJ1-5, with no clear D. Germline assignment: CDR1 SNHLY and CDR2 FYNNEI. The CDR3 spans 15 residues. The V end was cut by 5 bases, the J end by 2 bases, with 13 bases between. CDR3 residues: CASSFSGSGNQPQHF. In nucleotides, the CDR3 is TGTGCCAGCAGTTTTTCCGGGTCAGGCAATCAGCCCCAGCATTTT.

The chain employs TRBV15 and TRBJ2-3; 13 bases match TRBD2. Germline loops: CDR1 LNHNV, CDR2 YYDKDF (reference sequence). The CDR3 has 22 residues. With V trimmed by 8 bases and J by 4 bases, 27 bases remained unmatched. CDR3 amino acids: CATLIHTGTSGTGTYTPDTQYF. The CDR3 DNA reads TGTGCCACCCTCATCCATACCGGGACTAGCGGGACCGGAACGTACACACCAGATACGCAGTATTTT.

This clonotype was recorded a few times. The CDR3 region has the DNA TGTGCCAGCAGTTTTTGGCGGGAGGGCGGAGGAGAGCAGTACTTC. Its translation is CASSFWREGGGEQYF. This chain links TRBV28 with TRBJ2-7, with 9 bases identical to TRBD2. The CDR3 has 15 amino acids. The germline CDR1 and CDR2 sequences are MDHEN and SYDVKM. Losses at the gene ends were 3 bases for V and 7 bases for J; bases not matched to a gene: 10.

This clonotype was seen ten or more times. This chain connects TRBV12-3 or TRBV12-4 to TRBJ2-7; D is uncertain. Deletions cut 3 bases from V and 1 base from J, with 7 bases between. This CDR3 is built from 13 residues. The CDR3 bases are TGTGCCAGCAGTTTTTCCGGGTCCTACGAGCAGTACTTC. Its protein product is CASSFSGSYEQYF.